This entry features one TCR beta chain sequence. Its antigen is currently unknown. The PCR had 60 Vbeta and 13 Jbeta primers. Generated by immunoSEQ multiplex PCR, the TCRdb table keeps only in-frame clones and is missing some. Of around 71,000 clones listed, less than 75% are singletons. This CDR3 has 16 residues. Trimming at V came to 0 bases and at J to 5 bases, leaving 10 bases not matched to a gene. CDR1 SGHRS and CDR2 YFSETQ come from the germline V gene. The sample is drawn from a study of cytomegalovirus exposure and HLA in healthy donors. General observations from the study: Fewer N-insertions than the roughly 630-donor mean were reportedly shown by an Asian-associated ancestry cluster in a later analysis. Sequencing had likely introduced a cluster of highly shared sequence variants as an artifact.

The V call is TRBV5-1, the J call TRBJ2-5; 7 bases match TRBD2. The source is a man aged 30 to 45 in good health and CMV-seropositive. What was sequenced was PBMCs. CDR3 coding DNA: TGCGCCAGCAGCTTGGATATCGCGGGAGTGGGGGAGACCCAGTACTTC. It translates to CASSLDIAGVGETQYF.